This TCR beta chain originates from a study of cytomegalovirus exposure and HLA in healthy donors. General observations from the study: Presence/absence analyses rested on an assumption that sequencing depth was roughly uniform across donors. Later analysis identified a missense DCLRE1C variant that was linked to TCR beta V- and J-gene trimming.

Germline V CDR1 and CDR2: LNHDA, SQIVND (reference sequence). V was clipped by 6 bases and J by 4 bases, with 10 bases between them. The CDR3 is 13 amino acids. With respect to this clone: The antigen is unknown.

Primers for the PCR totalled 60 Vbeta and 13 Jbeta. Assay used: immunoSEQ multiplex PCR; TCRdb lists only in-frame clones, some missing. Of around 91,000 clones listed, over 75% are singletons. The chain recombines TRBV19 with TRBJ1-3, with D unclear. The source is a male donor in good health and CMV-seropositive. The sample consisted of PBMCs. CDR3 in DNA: TGTGCCAGTAGGATCCGAGAGGGAAACACCATATATTTT. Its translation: CASRIREGNTIYF.